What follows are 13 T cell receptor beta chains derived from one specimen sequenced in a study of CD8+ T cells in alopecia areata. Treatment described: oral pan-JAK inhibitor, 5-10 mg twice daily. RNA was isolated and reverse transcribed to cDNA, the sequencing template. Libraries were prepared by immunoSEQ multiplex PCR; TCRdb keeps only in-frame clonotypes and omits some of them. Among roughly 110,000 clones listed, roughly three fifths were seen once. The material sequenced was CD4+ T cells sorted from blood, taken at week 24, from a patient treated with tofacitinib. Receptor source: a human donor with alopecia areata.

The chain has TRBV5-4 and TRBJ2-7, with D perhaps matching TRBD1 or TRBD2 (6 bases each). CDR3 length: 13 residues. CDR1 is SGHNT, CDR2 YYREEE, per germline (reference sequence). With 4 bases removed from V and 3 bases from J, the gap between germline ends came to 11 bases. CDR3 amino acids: CASSPGEDYEQYF. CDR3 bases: TGTGCCAGCAGCCCAGGGGAGGACTACGAGCAGTACTTC.

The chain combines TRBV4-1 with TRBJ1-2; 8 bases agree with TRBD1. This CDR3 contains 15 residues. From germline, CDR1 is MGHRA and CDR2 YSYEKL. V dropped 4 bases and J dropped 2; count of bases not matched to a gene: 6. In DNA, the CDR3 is TGCGCCAGCAGCCGAGGGACAGGTCGGAACTATGGCTACACCTTC. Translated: CASSRGTGRNYGYTF.

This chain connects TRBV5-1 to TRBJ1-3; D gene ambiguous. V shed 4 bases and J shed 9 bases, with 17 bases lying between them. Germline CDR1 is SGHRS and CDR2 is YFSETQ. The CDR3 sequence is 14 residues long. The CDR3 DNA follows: TGCGCCAGCAGCGTGGATCCCGGGATCCCCACCATATATTTT. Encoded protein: CASSVDPGIPTIYF.

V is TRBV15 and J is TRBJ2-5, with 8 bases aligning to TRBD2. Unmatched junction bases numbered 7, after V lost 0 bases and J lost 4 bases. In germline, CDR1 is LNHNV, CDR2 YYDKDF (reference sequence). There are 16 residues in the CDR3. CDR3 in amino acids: CATSRDAGAGGETQYF. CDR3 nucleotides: TGTGCCACCAGCAGAGATGCAGGGGCGGGGGGAGAGACCCAGTACTTC. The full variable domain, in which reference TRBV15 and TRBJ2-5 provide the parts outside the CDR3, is DAMVIQNPRYQVTQFGKPVTLSCSQTLNHNVMYWYQQKSSQAPKLLFHYYDKDFNNEADTPDNFQSRRPNTSFCFLDIRSPGLGDTAMYLCATSRDAGAGGETQYFGPGTRLLVL.

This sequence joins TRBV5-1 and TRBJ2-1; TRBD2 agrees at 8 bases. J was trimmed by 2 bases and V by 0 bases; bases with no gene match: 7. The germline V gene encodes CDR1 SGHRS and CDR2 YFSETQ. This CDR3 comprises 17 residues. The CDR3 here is CASSLVPIGGAYNEQFF. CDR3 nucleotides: TGCGCCAGCAGCTTGGTACCAATCGGGGGGGCCTACAATGAGCAGTTCTTC.

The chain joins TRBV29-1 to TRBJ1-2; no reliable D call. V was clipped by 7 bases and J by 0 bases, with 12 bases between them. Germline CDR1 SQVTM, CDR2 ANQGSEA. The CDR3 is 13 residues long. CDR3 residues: CSASTSANYGYTF. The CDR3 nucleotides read TGCAGCGCATCGACGTCGGCTAACTATGGCTACACCTTC.

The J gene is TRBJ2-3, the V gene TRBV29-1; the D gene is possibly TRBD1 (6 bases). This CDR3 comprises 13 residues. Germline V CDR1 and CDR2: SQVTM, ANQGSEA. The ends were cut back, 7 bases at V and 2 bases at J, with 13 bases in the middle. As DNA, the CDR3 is TGCAGCGGTAACAGGGATTCCACAGATACGCAGTATTTT. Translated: CSGNRDSTDTQYF.

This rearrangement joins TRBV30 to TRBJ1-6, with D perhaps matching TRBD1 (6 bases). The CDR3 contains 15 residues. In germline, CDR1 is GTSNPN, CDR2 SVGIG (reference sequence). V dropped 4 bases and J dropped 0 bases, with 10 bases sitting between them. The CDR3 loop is CAWKGTPSYNSPLHF. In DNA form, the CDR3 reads TGTGCCTGGAAGGGGACACCCTCCTATAATTCACCCCTCCACTTT. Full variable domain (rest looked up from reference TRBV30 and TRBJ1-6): SQTIHQWPATLVQPVGSPLSLECTVEGTSNPNLYWYRQAAGRGLQLLFYSVGIGQISSEVPQNLSASRPQDRQFILSSKKLLLSDSGFYLCAWKGTPSYNSPLHFGNGTRLTVT.

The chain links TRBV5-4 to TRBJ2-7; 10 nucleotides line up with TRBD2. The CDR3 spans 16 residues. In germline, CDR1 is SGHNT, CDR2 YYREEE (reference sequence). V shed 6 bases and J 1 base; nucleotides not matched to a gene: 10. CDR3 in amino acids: CASTKAGGQPSYEQYF. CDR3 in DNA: TGTGCCAGCACCAAAGCGGGGGGGCAACCTTCCTACGAGCAGTACTTC.

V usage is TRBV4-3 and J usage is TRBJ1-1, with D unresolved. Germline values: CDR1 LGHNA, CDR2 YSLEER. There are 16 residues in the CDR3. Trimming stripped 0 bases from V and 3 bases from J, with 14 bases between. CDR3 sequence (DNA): TGCGCCAGCAGCCAAGATCTGGGGAGGCTGGACACTGAAGCTTTCTTT. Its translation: CASSQDLGRLDTEAFF.

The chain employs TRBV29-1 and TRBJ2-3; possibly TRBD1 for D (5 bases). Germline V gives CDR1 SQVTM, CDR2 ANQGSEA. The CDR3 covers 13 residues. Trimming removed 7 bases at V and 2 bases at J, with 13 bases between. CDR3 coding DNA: TGCAGCGGGAACAGGTTTCCCACAGATACGCAGTATTTT. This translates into CSGNRFPTDTQYF.

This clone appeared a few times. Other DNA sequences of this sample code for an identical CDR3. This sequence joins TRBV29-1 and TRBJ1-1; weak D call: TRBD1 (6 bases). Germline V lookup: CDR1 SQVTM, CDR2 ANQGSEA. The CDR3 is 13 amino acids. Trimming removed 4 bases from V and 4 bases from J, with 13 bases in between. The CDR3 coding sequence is TGCAGCGTTGCGGGTGCCAGGGGCACTGAAGCTTTCTTT. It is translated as CSVAGARGTEAFF. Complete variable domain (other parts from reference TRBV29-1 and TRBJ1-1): SAVISQKPSRDICQRGTSLTIQCQVDSQVTMMFWYRQQPGQSLTLIATANQGSEATYESGFVIDKFPISRPNLTFSTLTVSNMSPEDSSIYLCSVAGARGTEAFFGQGTRLTVV.

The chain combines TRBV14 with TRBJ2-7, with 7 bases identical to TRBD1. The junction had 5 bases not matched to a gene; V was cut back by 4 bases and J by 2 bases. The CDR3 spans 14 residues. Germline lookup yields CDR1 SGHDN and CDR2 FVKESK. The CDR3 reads CASSRQGPPYEQYF. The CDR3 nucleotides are TGTGCCAGCAGCCGACAGGGTCCGCCCTACGAGCAGTACTTC.